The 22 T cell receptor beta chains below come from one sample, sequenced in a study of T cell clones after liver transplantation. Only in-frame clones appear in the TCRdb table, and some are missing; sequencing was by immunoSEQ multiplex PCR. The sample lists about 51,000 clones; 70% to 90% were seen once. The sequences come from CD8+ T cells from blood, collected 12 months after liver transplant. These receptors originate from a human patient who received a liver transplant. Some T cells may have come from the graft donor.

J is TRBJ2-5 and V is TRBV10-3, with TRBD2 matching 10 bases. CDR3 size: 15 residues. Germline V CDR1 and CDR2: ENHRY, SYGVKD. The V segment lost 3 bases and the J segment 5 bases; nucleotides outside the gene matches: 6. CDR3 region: CAISDPGLAWETQYF. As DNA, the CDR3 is TGTGCCATCAGTGACCCGGGACTAGCGTGGGAGACCCAGTACTTC.

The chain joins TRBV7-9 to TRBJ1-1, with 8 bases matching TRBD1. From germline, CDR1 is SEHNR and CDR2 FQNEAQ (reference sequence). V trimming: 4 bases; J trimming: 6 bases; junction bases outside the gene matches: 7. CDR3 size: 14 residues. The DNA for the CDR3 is TGTGCCAGCAGCTCTACGGACAGGGCGCCTGAAGCTTTCTTT. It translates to CASSSTDRAPEAFF.

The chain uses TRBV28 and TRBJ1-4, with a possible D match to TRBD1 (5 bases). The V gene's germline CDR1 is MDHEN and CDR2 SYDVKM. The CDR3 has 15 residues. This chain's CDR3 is CATGTGFGTNEKLFF. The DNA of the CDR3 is TGTGCGACCGGGACCGGGTTTGGAACTAATGAAAAACTGTTTTTT.

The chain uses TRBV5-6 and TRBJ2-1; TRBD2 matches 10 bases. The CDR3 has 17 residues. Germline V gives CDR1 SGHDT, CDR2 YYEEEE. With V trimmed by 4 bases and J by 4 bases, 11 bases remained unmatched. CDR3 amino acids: CASSPTPSSGGYNEQFF. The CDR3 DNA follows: TGTGCCAGCAGCCCTACACCGTCTAGCGGGGGATACAATGAGCAGTTCTTC.

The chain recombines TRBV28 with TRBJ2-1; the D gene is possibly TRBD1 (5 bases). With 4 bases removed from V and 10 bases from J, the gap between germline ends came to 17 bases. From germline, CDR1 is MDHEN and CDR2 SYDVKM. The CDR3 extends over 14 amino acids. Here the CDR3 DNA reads TGTGCCAGCAGTTGGGCCCAGGGTGTTAAGGAGCAGTTCTTC. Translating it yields CASSWAQGVKEQFF.

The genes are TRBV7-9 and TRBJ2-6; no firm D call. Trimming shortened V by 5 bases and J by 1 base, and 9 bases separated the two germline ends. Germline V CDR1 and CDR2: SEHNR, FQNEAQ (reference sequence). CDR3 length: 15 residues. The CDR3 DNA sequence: TGTGCCAGCAGCACCACGGCTTCTGGGGCCAACGTCCTGACTTTC. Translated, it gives CASSTTASGANVLTF. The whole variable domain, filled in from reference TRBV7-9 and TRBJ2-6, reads DTGVSQNPRHKITKRGQNVTFRCDPISEHNRLYWYRQTLGQGPEFLTYFQNEAQLEKSRLLSDRFSAERPKGSFSTLEIQRTEQGDSAMYLCASSTTASGANVLTFGAGSRLTVL.

This CDR3 is CASSLGHNYEQYF. For the CDR3, the DNA is TGTGCCAGCAGTTTAGGACATAACTACGAGCAGTACTTC. The V and J genes are TRBV27 and TRBJ2-7; possible D gene TRBD1, 5 bases. The CDR3 has 13 amino acids. Per germline, CDR1 MNHEY and CDR2 SMNVEV (reference sequence). The V and J ends lost 2 bases and 3 bases respectively, with 8 bases between them.

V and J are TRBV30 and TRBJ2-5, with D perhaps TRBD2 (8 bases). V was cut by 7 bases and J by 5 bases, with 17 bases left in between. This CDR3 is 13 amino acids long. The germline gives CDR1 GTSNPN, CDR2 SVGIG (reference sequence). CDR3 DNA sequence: TGTGCCTCGGCGGGACAGCGGGGGGAGACCCAGTACTTC. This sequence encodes CASAGQRGETQYF.

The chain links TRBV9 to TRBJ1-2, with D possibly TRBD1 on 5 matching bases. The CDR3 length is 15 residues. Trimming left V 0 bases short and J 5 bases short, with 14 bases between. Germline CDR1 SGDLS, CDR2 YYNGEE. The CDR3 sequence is CASSVGVVGTYGYTF. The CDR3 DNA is TGTGCCAGCAGCGTAGGTGTTGTCGGGACGTATGGCTACACCTTC.

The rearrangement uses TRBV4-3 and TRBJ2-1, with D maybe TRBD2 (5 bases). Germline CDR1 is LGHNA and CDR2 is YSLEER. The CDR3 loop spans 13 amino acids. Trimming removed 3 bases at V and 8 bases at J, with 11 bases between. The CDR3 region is CASSHRLHHEQFF. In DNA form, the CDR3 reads TGCGCCAGCAGCCACAGACTACATCATGAGCAGTTCTTC.

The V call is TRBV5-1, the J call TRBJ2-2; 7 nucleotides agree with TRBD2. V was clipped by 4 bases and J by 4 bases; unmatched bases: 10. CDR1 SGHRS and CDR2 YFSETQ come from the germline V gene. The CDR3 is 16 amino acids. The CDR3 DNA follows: TGCGCCAGCAGCGGCCCCGCGGGAGCCGGCACCGGGGAGCTGTTTTTT. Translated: CASSGPAGAGTGELFF.

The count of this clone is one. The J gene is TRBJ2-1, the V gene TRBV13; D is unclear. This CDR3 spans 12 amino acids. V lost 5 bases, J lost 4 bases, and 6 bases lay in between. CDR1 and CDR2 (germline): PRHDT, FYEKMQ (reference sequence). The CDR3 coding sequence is TGTGCCAGCAGCGGGCCTTACAATGAGCAGTTCTTC. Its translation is CASSGPYNEQFF.

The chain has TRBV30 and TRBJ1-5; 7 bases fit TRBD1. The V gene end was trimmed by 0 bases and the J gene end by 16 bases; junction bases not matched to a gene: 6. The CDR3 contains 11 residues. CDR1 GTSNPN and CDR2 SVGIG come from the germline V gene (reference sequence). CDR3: CAWSVGGQVHF. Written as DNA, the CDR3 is TGTGCCTGGAGTGTAGGAGGACAGGTACATTTT.

The CDR3 DNA reads TGCGCCAGCGGCCAGGTCGGCGGGACGGGCGGGGAGCTGTTTTTT. Translation: CASGQVGGTGGELFF. The chain uses TRBV5-1 and TRBJ2-2, with D possibly being TRBD2 (6 bases). CDR3 length: 15 residues. From germline, CDR1 is SGHRS and CDR2 YFSETQ. The ends were cut back, 7 bases at V and 7 bases at J, with 20 bases in the middle.

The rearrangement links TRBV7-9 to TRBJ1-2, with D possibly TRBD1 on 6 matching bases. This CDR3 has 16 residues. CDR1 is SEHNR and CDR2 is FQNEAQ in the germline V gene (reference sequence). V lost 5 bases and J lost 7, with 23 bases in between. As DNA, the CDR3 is TGTGCCAGCAGCCCCCATCCTGACAGGCCTGGGGGTGGCTACACCTTC. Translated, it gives CASSPHPDRPGGGYTF. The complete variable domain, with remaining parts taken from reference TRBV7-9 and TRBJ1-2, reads DTGVSQNPRHKITKRGQNVTFRCDPISEHNRLYWYRQTLGQGPEFLTYFQNEAQLEKSRLLSDRFSAERPKGSFSTLEIQRTEQGDSAMYLCASSPHPDRPGGGYTFGSGTRLTVV.

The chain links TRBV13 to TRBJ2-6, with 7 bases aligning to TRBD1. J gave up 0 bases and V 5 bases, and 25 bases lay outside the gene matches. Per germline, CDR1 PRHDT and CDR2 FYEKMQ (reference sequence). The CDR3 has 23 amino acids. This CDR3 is CASSGTGEAPIHTSVSGANVLTF. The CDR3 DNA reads TGTGCCAGCAGCGGAACAGGGGAAGCCCCTATACACACTAGTGTCTCTGGGGCCAACGTCCTGACTTTC.

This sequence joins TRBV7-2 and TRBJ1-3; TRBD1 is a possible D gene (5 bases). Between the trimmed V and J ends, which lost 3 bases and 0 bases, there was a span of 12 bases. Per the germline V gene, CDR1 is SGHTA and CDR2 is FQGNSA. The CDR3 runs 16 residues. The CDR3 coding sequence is TGTGCCAGCAGCTTCGACAGCTTTAGCTCTGGAAACACCATATATTTT. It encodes CASSFDSFSSGNTIYF.

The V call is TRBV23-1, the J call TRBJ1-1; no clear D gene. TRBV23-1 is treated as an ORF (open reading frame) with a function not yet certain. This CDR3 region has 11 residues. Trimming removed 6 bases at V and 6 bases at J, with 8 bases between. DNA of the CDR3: TGCGCCAGCAGCAGTAGGGCTGAAGCTTTCTTT. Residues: CASSSRAEAFF.

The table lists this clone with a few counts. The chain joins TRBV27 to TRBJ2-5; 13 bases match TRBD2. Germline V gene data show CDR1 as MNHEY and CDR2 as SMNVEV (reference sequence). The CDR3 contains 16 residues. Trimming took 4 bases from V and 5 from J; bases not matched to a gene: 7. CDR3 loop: CASSSGLAGVGETQYF. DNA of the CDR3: TGTGCCAGCAGTTCCGGACTAGCGGGAGTTGGGGAGACCCAGTACTTC.

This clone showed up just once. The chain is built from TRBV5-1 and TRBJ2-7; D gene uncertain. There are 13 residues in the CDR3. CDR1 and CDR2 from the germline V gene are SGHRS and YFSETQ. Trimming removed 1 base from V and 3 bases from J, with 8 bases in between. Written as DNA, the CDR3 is TGCGCCAGCAGCTTGACAGAGCGCTACGAGCAGTACTTC. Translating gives CASSLTERYEQYF.

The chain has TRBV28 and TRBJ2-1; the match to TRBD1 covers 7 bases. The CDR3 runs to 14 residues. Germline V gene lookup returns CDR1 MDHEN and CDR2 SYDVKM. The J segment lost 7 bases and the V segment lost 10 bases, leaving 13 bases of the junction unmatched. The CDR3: CATNPTGQENEQFF. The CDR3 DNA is TGTGCCACCAATCCTACCGGACAGGAGAATGAGCAGTTCTTC.

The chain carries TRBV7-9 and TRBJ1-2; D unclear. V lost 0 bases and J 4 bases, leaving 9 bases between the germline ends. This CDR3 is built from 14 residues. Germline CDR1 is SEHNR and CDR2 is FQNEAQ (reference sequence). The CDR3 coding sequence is TGTGCCAGCAGCTTAGCCGACTCCATCTATGGCTACACCTTC. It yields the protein CASSLADSIYGYTF. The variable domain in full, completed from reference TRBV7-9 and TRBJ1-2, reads DTGVSQNPRHKITKRGQNVTFRCDPISEHNRLYWYRQTLGQGPEFLTYFQNEAQLEKSRLLSDRFSAERPKGSFSTLEIQRTEQGDSAMYLCASSLADSIYGYTFGSGTRLTVV.